These 7 T cell receptor beta chains share one sample of origin, sequenced in a study of cytomegalovirus exposure and HLA in healthy donors. The primer mix had 60 Vbeta and 13 Jbeta primers. Here immunoSEQ multiplex PCR was the method, and the copy in TCRdb shows in-frame clones only, minus some. The table lists fewer than 150,000 clones, roughly 80% of them singletons. The sample taken for sequencing was PBMCs. These receptors all come from a woman in her thirties or forties in good health and CMV-seropositive.

The gene calls are TRBV2 and TRBJ2-5; D is unclear. CDR1 SNHLY and CDR2 FYNNEI come from the germline V gene. The CDR3 has 11 residues. V shed 6 bases and J shed 13 bases, with 15 bases lying between them. CDR3 bases: TGTGCCAGCAGCGATGGGCCTCCGCGGTACTTC. Translation gives CASSDGPPRYF.

This clone was seen once. The chain uses TRBV5-1 and TRBJ1-5, with 8 positions matching TRBD1. The CDR3 runs to 14 residues. Trimming removed 4 bases from V and 5 bases from J; junction bases left unmatched: 5. In germline, CDR1 is SGHRS, CDR2 YFSETQ. CDR3 region: CASSEDRGHQPQHF. CDR3 in DNA: TGCGCCAGCAGCGAAGACAGGGGCCATCAGCCCCAGCATTTT.

The J gene is TRBJ1-2, the V gene TRBV2; 10 positions match TRBD1. Germline assignment: CDR1 SNHLY and CDR2 FYNNEI. Germline trimming cut 5 bases from V and 8 bases from J; bases unmatched to any gene: 11. The length of the CDR3 is 15 residues. This CDR3 reads CASSSRDRGDHGYTF. CDR3 DNA: TGTGCCAGCAGTTCTAGGGACAGGGGAGATCACGGCTACACCTTC.

The chain links TRBV10-1 to TRBJ2-5, with 10 positions matching TRBD1. Looked up from germline, CDR1 is WNHNN and CDR2 is SYGVQD (reference sequence). V lost 4 bases and J lost 5; bases outside the gene matches: 10. CDR3 length equals 16 residues. CDR3 protein: CASSGGTGVTKETQYF. CDR3 in DNA: TGCGCCAGCAGTGGCGGGACAGGGGTGACCAAGGAGACCCAGTACTTC.

This chain uses TRBV15 with TRBJ2-1; D possibly corresponds to TRBD2 (6 bases). The CDR3 loop spans 14 amino acids. The V end was cut by 2 bases, the J end by 5 bases, with 10 bases between. Germline-derived CDR1 and CDR2 are LNHNV and YYDKDF (reference sequence). CDR3 in amino acids: CATSRPGGDNEQFF. DNA for the CDR3: TGTGCCACCAGCAGACCCGGCGGGGACAATGAGCAGTTCTTC.

The V gene is TRBV7-9, the J gene TRBJ2-7; 10 bases map to TRBD2. CDR1 is SEHNR, CDR2 FQNEAQ, per germline (reference sequence). This CDR3 comprises 13 residues. Losses at the gene ends were 7 bases for V and 6 bases for J; bases not matched to a gene: 6. CDR3 residues: CASMGTSVAEQYF. In nucleotides, the CDR3 is TGTGCCAGCATGGGGACTAGCGTTGCCGAGCAGTACTTC.

The chain links TRBV4-3 to TRBJ2-3, with 7 bases that match TRBD2. Germline V CDR1 and CDR2: LGHNA, YSLEER. This CDR3 region has 16 residues. V dropped 1 base and J dropped 2; count of bases not matched to a gene: 6. The CDR3 protein is CASSQVISGDTDTQYF. The CDR3 coding sequence is TGCGCCAGCAGCCAAGTAATCAGCGGGGACACAGATACGCAGTATTTT.